The 20 T cell receptor beta chains given below trace back to one sample, sequenced in a study of cytomegalovirus exposure and HLA in healthy donors. PCR employed 60 Vbeta and 13 Jbeta primers. Assay used: immunoSEQ multiplex PCR; TCRdb lists only in-frame clones, some missing. This repertoire shows 75,000 or so clones, roughly 80% found once; its top ten account for approximately 22%. The sample comprised PBMCs. The receptors here all came from a woman aged 25 to 39 in good health and CMV-seropositive.

The chain employs TRBV2 and TRBJ1-2; 8 bases are shared with TRBD1. The length of the CDR3 is 14 residues. V shed 6 bases, J shed 4 bases, and the junction held 7 bases outside the gene matches. Looked up from germline, CDR1 is SNHLY and CDR2 is FYNNEI. CDR3 DNA sequence: TGTGCCAGCAGACTCAGGGGGCGCAGCTATGGCTACACCTTC. Its protein product is CASRLRGRSYGYTF.

The chain is built from TRBV7-8 and TRBJ1-1, with 9 bases that match TRBD1. Per the germline V gene, CDR1 is SGHVS and CDR2 is FQNEAQ. J was trimmed by 6 bases and V by 2 bases; bases with no gene match: 7. CDR3 length: 15 amino acids. The CDR3 loop reads CASSLPGQGRAEAFF. The DNA for the CDR3 is TGTGCCAGCAGCTTACCGGGACAGGGTAGGGCTGAAGCTTTCTTT. Drawing the rest from reference TRBV7-8 and TRBJ1-1, the complete variable domain is GAGVSQSPRYKVAKRGQDVALRCDPISGHVSLFWYQQALGQGPEFLTYFQNEAQLDKSGLPSDRFFAERPEGSVSTLKIQRTQQEDSAVYLCASSLPGQGRAEAFFGQGTRLTVV.

The rearrangement uses TRBV6-1 and TRBJ2-7; D possibly corresponds to TRBD1 (6 bases). Trimming removed 5 bases at V and 2 bases at J, with 13 bases between. The length of the CDR3 is 14 residues. CDR1 and CDR2 from the germline V gene are MNHNS and SASEGT. The CDR3 DNA follows: TGTGCCAGCAGTCTGGAAGGGGGAGCCTACGAGCAGTACTTC. Amino acids: CASSLEGGAYEQYF.

This clone was recorded once. The chain recombines TRBV5-1 with TRBJ1-1; 9 nucleotides line up with TRBD1. The junction had 9 bases not matched to a gene; V was cut back by 0 bases and J by 6 bases. The CDR3 covers 16 residues. Germline assignment: CDR1 SGHRS and CDR2 YFSETQ. In nucleotides, the CDR3 is TGCGCCAGCAGCTTGGCGGGGATGACAGGGGGGGCTGAAGCTTTCTTT. This gives the protein CASSLAGMTGGAEAFF. Together with reference TRBV5-1 and TRBJ1-1, the CDR3 gives the full variable domain: KAGVTQTPRYLIKTRGQQVTLSCSPISGHRSVSWYQQTPGQGLQFLFEYFSETQRNKGNFPGRFSGRQFSNSRSEMNVSTLELGDSALYLCASSLAGMTGGAEAFFGQGTRLTVV.

The CDR3 sequence is CAWNAGWGEQFF. DNA for the CDR3: TGTGCCTGGAACGCGGGATGGGGTGAGCAGTTCTTC. The chain combines TRBV30 with TRBJ2-1; the D gene is possibly TRBD2 (6 bases). The V gene lost 4 bases and the J gene lost 9 bases, with 13 bases spanning the gap. The length of the CDR3 is 12 residues. Per the germline V gene, CDR1 is GTSNPN and CDR2 is SVGIG (reference sequence). Using reference TRBV30 and TRBJ2-1 for the parts outside the CDR3, the full variable domain is SQTIHQWPATLVQPVGSPLSLECTVEGTSNPNLYWYRQAAGRGLQLLFYSVGIGQISSEVPQNLSASRPQDRQFILSSKKLLLSDSGFYLCAWNAGWGEQFFGPGTRLTVL.

As DNA, the CDR3 is TGTGCCAGCAGTTCTGGACACACCTACGAGCAGTACTTC. This gives the protein CASSSGHTYEQYF. The chain uses TRBV28 and TRBJ2-7; D may be TRBD1 (5 bases). Germline V CDR1 and CDR2: MDHEN, SYDVKM. The V end was cut by 4 bases, the J end by 2 bases, with 9 bases between. This CDR3 is built from 13 residues. Complete variable domain (other parts from reference TRBV28 and TRBJ2-7): DVKVTQSSRYLVKRTGEKVFLECVQDMDHENMFWYRQDPGLGLRLIYFSYDVKMKEKGDIPEGYSVSREKKERFSLILESASTNQTSMYLCASSSGHTYEQYFGPGTRLTVT.

This chain uses TRBV13 with TRBJ2-7; D is possibly TRBD2 (7 bases). There are 14 residues in the CDR3. CDR1 PRHDT and CDR2 FYEKMQ come from the germline V gene (reference sequence). Trimming took off 4 bases at V and 6 bases at J, with 16 bases between the two ends. CDR3 residues: CASSYPSRGGEQYF. The CDR3 DNA reads as TGTGCCAGCAGCTACCCTTCAAGGGGGGGCGAGCAGTACTTC. The variable domain in full, with the rest retrieved from reference TRBV13 and TRBJ2-7, is AAGVIQSPRHLIKEKRETATLKCYPIPRHDTVYWYQQGPGQDPQFLISFYEKMQSDKGSIPDRFSAQQFSDYHSELNMSSLELGDSALYFCASSYPSRGGEQYFGPGTRLTVT.

The CDR3 region is CAWSSGRGGNEQFF. As DNA, the CDR3 is TGTGCCTGGAGTAGTGGACGGGGGGGAAATGAGCAGTTCTTC. The V call is TRBV30, the J call TRBJ2-1, with TRBD2 matching over 8 bases. The CDR3 totals 14 residues. Germline loops: CDR1 GTSNPN, CDR2 SVGIG (reference sequence). After removal of 2 bases from V and 7 bases from J, the junction contained 7 bases not matched to a gene.

This clone was detected once. The chain couples TRBV28 to TRBJ2-7; 8 nucleotides align to TRBD1. This CDR3 is built from 14 residues. The V gene end was trimmed by 3 bases and the J gene end by 3 bases; junction bases not matched to a gene: 4. Germline lookup yields CDR1 MDHEN and CDR2 SYDVKM. As DNA, the CDR3 is TGTGCCAGCAGTTTTGGGGACAGGAGCTACGAGCAGTACTTC. Amino acid sequence: CASSFGDRSYEQYF. The full variable domain, rest sourced from reference TRBV28 and TRBJ2-7, is DVKVTQSSRYLVKRTGEKVFLECVQDMDHENMFWYRQDPGLGLRLIYFSYDVKMKEKGDIPEGYSVSREKKERFSLILESASTNQTSMYLCASSFGDRSYEQYFGPGTRLTVT.

The chain links TRBV28 to TRBJ2-7; perhaps TRBD2 as D (5 bases). The CDR3 consists of 14 residues. Trimming removed 3 bases from V and 2 bases from J, with 11 bases in between. Germline-derived CDR1 and CDR2 are MDHEN and SYDVKM. In DNA form, the CDR3 reads TGTGCCAGCAGTTTCGCGTCGGGGACCTACGAGCAGTACTTC. Its protein is CASSFASGTYEQYF. The whole variable domain, filled in from reference TRBV28 and TRBJ2-7, reads DVKVTQSSRYLVKRTGEKVFLECVQDMDHENMFWYRQDPGLGLRLIYFSYDVKMKEKGDIPEGYSVSREKKERFSLILESASTNQTSMYLCASSFASGTYEQYFGPGTRLTVT.

The V gene is TRBV11-2, the J gene TRBJ1-2; D is ambiguous. CDR1 is SGHAT, CDR2 FQNNGV, per germline. CDR3 size: 13 residues. Trimming stripped 0 bases from V and 5 bases from J, with 7 bases between. The CDR3, as DNA: TGTGCCAGCAGCTTAGACACAACGTATGGCTACACCTTC. Translated, it gives CASSLDTTYGYTF.

V and J are TRBV7-2 and TRBJ2-7; 12 bases fit TRBD2. J was trimmed by 9 bases and V by 4 bases; bases with no gene match: 10. The V gene's germline CDR1 is SGHTA and CDR2 FQGNSA. This CDR3 comprises 15 residues. CDR3 nucleotide sequence: TGTGCCAGCAGCTCCGGGACTAGCGGGCCTACAGGGCAGTACTTC. Protein sequence: CASSSGTSGPTGQYF.

This clone came up a few times. The chain is built from TRBV5-6 and TRBJ2-2; 9 bases match TRBD2. J gave up 4 bases and V 2 bases, and 6 bases lay outside the gene matches. The CDR3 consists of 16 residues. From germline, CDR1 is SGHDT and CDR2 YYEEEE. The CDR3 spells CASSFLREGGTGELFF. As DNA, the CDR3 is TGTGCCAGCAGCTTCCTGCGGGAGGGGGGCACCGGGGAGCTGTTTTTT.

This rearrangement joins TRBV2 to TRBJ2-5; TRBD2 matches 7 bases. The germline CDR1 and CDR2 sequences are SNHLY and FYNNEI. The CDR3 contains 16 residues. V lost 2 bases to trimming and J lost 7 bases; unmatched junction nucleotides: 13. In nucleotides, the CDR3 is TGTGCCAGCAGTGAAATAGGGGCTAGCGGAAGGGGGACCCAGTACTTC. Protein: CASSEIGASGRGTQYF.

This clone has more than one count but fewer than ten. The V call is TRBV6-6, the J call TRBJ1-2; no clear D. CDR3 length: 13 residues. CDR1 and CDR2 from the germline V gene are MNHNY and SVGAGI (reference sequence). V shed 5 bases and J shed 0 bases, with 7 bases lying between them. In nucleotides, the CDR3 is TGTGCCAGCAGTCTAACCGCTAACTATGGCTACACCTTC. Amino acids: CASSLTANYGYTF.

This chain uses TRBV10-3 with TRBJ2-3; D possibly corresponds to TRBD2 (5 bases). Trimming took off 11 bases at V and 1 base at J, with 10 bases between the two ends. CDR3 length equals 12 residues. CDR1 and CDR2 (germline): ENHRY, SYGVKD. This CDR3 is CASGGRTDTQYF. DNA for the CDR3: TGTGCCTCTGGCGGGCGCACAGATACGCAGTATTTT.

The rearrangement joins TRBV5-1 to TRBJ2-7, with D maybe TRBD1 (5 bases). V was trimmed by 4 bases and J by 3 bases, leaving 8 bases between them. The CDR3 has 12 amino acids. Per the germline V gene, CDR1 is SGHRS and CDR2 is YFSETQ. The CDR3 here is CASSDSYYEQYF. In DNA, the CDR3 is TGCGCCAGCAGCGACAGCTACTACGAGCAGTACTTC.

This chain joins TRBV5-1 and TRBJ2-7, with TRBD2 matching over 11 bases. Per germline, CDR1 SGHRS and CDR2 YFSETQ. The CDR3 has 14 residues. With V trimmed by 5 bases and J by 3 bases, 4 bases remained unmatched. The CDR3 here is CASSSGTSGYEQYF. DNA of the CDR3: TGCGCCAGCAGTTCCGGGACTAGCGGCTACGAGCAGTACTTC.

The rearrangement links TRBV4-2 to TRBJ2-3; D might be TRBD2 (5 bases). Per germline, CDR1 LGHNA and CDR2 YNFKEQ. There are 18 residues in the CDR3. V lost 0 bases and J 0 bases, leaving 16 bases between the germline ends. In DNA, the CDR3 is TGTGCCAGCAGCCAAGATATCTTGGCTAGCTCTAGCACAGATACGCAGTATTTT. It is translated as CASSQDILASSSTDTQYF.

This chain uses TRBV7-9 with TRBJ2-3, with no clear D. The germline V gene has CDR1 SEHNR and CDR2 FQNEAQ (reference sequence). The CDR3 is 14 residues long. Trimming shortened V by 6 bases and J by 0 bases, and 10 bases separated the two germline ends. For the CDR3, the DNA is TGTGCCAGCAGTCTGTACTCTAGCACAGATACGCAGTATTTT. Residues: CASSLYSSTDTQYF.